Below, one TCR beta chain is given with its context. It lacks a known antigen. It has no much larger one-base neighbor in the sample; base qualities were not kept. V gives up 1 base and J gives up 8 bases, and the segment between their germline ends measures 9 bases. The germline V gene (reference sequence) gives CDR1 as LGHDT and CDR2 as YNNKEL. The CDR3 covers 14 residues, taking in both the cysteine and the phenylalanine. Only the CDR3 DNA stays, 42 bases, in frame from base 1. Library preparation employed the immunoSEQ multiplex PCR assay. DNA from the cultured, isolated CD4+ T cells was subjected to TCR beta CDR3 sequencing. From the authors' description of their analysis: The analysis removed non-productive TCR sequences, trimmed reads to the CDR3 region, and retained only CDR3s that were 7 or more amino acids long. Antigen-specific clonotypes were identified using the MANAFEST web app by comparison of expansion in peptide wells against reference cultures. To be called positive, a clone needed expansion at FDR<0.05 compared with the reference and with all other wells, an odds ratio greater than 5, and a frequency greater than 0.1% in two replicate wells. Cross-reactive clonotypes were defined as significantly expanded in SARS-CoV-2 spike wells and in at least one common cold coronavirus spike condition. Using the stringdist R package, CDR3 similarity was measured by Levenshtein distance, and unrooted trees were constructed with ape in R 3.6.1. TCRdb re-hosts the immuneACCESS table, in-frame sequences only. Its copies lack some clones; in the studies checked, an unresolved V gene accounts for under half of them, and the cause for the rest is not known. V, J and clone size reflect that table, while D and trimming were determined from the DNA. Recorded for this sample are tens of thousands of clones; 74% of them occurred a single time. Approximately 1.5% of the sample belongs to the ten largest clones.

This record comes from a study of vaccination effects on CD4 cells after COVID-19 (dated by TCRdb to between 2021 and 2024). Some background on the complete study: Post-vaccine samples across the study were collected a median of 72 days after the second dose, with a range of 14 to 241. SARS-CoV-2 spike-specific CD4+ TCR repertoires were compared before and after mRNA vaccination in COVID-19 convalescent patients and in infection-naive vaccine recipients. Altogether, roughly 10 COVID-19 convalescent patients and a few SARS-CoV-2-naive healthy vaccine recipients made up the full study. Cultures from other donors in the study were sequenced using the Oncomine TCR Beta short-read assay on an Illumina iSeq 100. Study-level results and caveats: In healthy vaccine recipients, vaccine-induced clones were almost all SARS-CoV-2 mono-reactive, with only 1 of 255 cross-reactive with common cold coronaviruses. Clones induced by infection and clones induced by vaccination both contracted markedly at late timepoints after vaccination, which fits with T cell responses waning over time. The study was limited by a small number of convalescent patients and lacked early post-infection timepoints.

In the ViraFEST assay, PBMC were stimulated with viral peptide pools, and TCR sequencing was then used to find antigen-specific CD4+ T cell clonotypes based on their expansion. After around eleven days of culture, CD4+ T cells were isolated with the EasySep CD4+ T cell isolation kit. Each participant got two doses of an mRNA SARS-CoV-2 vaccine, either BNT162b2 or mRNA-1273. None of the healthy vaccine recipients had a prior SARS-CoV-2 infection, which was confirmed by nucleocapsid antibody tests that came back negative both before and after vaccination. Two million PBMC per well were cultured with around 10 ug/ml peptides in IMDM containing roughly 5% human AB serum, approximately 9.1 IU/ml IL-2 and gentamicin. Half of the culture medium was replaced with fresh IL-2-containing medium on days 3 and 7. Unless noted otherwise, every peptide stimulation condition was grown in triplicate wells. PBMC were separated from whole blood using Ficoll-Paque Plus gradient centrifugation and were then either cryopreserved at -140C or used fresh. The overlapping peptide pools covered the spike proteins of SARS-CoV-2 as well as those of the common cold coronaviruses HCoV-NL63, HCoV-OC43 and HCoV-229E. The QIAamp micro DNA kit was used to extract genomic DNA from the cultured CD4+ T cells.

The source was CD4+ T cells from PBMCs cultured with HCoV-229E spike peptides, collected after COVID-19 vaccination. The cell subset or site label of this sample denotes: HCoV-229E spike overlapping peptide pool stimulation. Recombination linked TRBV3-1 (or the pseudogene TRBV3-2) to TRBJ1-6; a tentative D call is TRBD1 (5 bases match). This receptor was identified in a human donor who received a COVID-19 vaccine. DNA sequence: TGTGCCAGCAGCCAAGCCTGGGGGGATTCACCCCTCCACTTT. Translated, it reads CASSQAWGDSPLHF.